This T cell receptor beta chain was recorded in a study of shared clonotypes between healthy human individuals. Study in general: CD4 naive cells filled three plates per donor, CD4 memory three, CD8 naive two and CD8 memory one.

It was into CD45RA+ naive and CD45RA-negative memory subsets that the CD4+ cells were split. Whole-study results and caveats: Sharing across a few donors was seen in 4% to 5% of naive CD4 clonotypes.

Trimming took 7 bases from V and 0 from J; bases not matched to a gene: 5. This CDR3 spans 14 amino acids. CDR1 and CDR2 (germline): MNHNS, SASEGT. About this clone itself: The antigen is undetermined.

The assay was immunoSEQ multiplex PCR, and TCRdb's table has in-frame clones only and misses some. The repertoire has 2 million to 2.5 million clones, 85% to 95% of them found once; the top ten carry 0.37%. The gene calls are TRBV6-1 and TRBJ2-7; the match to TRBD1 covers 8 bases. Input material: naive CD4+ T cells from PBMCs. Indicated subset: CD45RA+ positively selected. This TCR was sampled from a man aged 18 to 35 in good health. Some clones in this sample may be carry-over from other donors' samples. CDR3 residues: CASKLDRASYEQYF. CDR3 DNA: TGTGCCAGCAAACTGGACAGGGCCTCCTACGAGCAGTACTTC.